The 18 T cell receptor beta chains presented below share a single source sample, sequenced in a study of shared clonotypes between healthy human individuals. Profiling relied on immunoSEQ multiplex PCR, and the TCRdb table lists in-frame clones only, not all of them. The sample contains about 1 million clones, 70% to 80% of which appear only once. Source material: memory CD4+ T cells from PBMCs. Subset meaning: CD45RA-negative fraction. Every receptor here comes from a man between 18 and 29 years old in good health. Some clones in this sample may be carry-over from other donors' samples.

V is TRBV9 and J is TRBJ1-4; D is undetermined. CDR1 is SGDLS, CDR2 YYNGEE, per germline. V gave up 1 base and J gave up 4 bases, with 11 bases separating them. The CDR3 covers 15 residues. CDR3 in DNA: TGTGCCAGCAGCGTATTTGGCCAGCTTAATGAAAAACTGTTTTTT. It codes for CASSVFGQLNEKLFF.

Only a few counts were recorded for this clone. The chain links TRBV19 to TRBJ2-5, with 12 bases matching TRBD2. In germline, CDR1 is LNHDA, CDR2 SQIVND (reference sequence). The CDR3 consists of 17 residues. The J segment lost 1 base and the V segment lost 3 bases, leaving 6 bases of the junction unmatched. CDR3 bases: TGTGCCAGTAGTATCGGAGGGACTAGCGGGCTCCAAGAGACCCAGTACTTC. Translated: CASSIGGTSGLQETQYF.

This clone occurred a few times. Other DNA sequences from this sample encode an identical CDR3 as well. The J gene is TRBJ2-2, the V gene TRBV28, with unresolved D. V was cut by 5 bases and J by 7 bases, with 8 bases left in between. CDR1 and CDR2 from the germline V gene are MDHEN and SYDVKM. The CDR3 covers 12 residues. In DNA form, the CDR3 reads TGTGCCAGCAGTCTCCTAATCGGGGAGCTGTTTTTT. Translating it yields CASSLLIGELFF. Filled out from reference TRBV28 and TRBJ2-2, the complete variable domain reads DVKVTQSSRYLVKRTGEKVFLECVQDMDHENMFWYRQDPGLGLRLIYFSYDVKMKEKGDIPEGYSVSREKKERFSLILESASTNQTSMYLCASSLLIGELFFGEGSRLTVL.

The V gene is TRBV2, the J gene TRBJ2-2; 7 bases are shared with TRBD1. The trim removed 4 bases at V and 0 bases at J, leaving 5 bases unmatched. The CDR3 contains 16 residues. Germline V gene lookup returns CDR1 SNHLY and CDR2 FYNNEI. CDR3 amino acids: CASSGQGPTNTGELFF. CDR3 nucleotides: TGTGCCAGCAGTGGACAGGGCCCCACGAACACCGGGGAGCTGTTTTTT.

This rearrangement joins TRBV29-1 to TRBJ1-1, with D tentatively TRBD1 (5 bases). This CDR3 contains 13 residues. V lost 6 bases to trimming and J lost 1 base, with 12 bases between them. The V gene's germline CDR1 is SQVTM and CDR2 ANQGSEA. In nucleotides, the CDR3 is TGCAGCGTAGAGGGGTTGGGGAACACTGAAGCTTTCTTT. Translated: CSVEGLGNTEAFF.

The chain recombines TRBV5-1 with TRBJ2-3; tentative D call: TRBD1 (5 bases). Germline CDR1 reads SGHRS; CDR2 reads YFSETQ. V shed 3 bases and J shed 0 bases, with 11 bases lying between them. The CDR3 sequence is 15 residues long. CDR3 sequence (DNA): TGCGCCAGCAGCTCCACAGGAGCTAGCACAGATACGCAGTATTTT. Translation gives CASSSTGASTDTQYF.

The chain couples TRBV2 to TRBJ1-1, with D possibly TRBD1 on 6 matching bases. The CDR3 extends over 15 amino acids. Trimming took 6 bases from V and 1 from J, leaving 15 bases between them. The germline CDR1 and CDR2 sequences are SNHLY and FYNNEI. The CDR3 reads CASRDPQGANTEAFF. CDR3 DNA sequence: TGTGCCAGCAGGGACCCACAGGGAGCGAACACTGAAGCTTTCTTT.

This clone has just one count. The V gene is TRBV5-1, the J gene TRBJ2-4; the D gene could be TRBD1 or TRBD2 (5 bases each). The CDR3 has 15 amino acids. Germline-derived CDR1 and CDR2 are SGHRS and YFSETQ. V dropped 4 bases and J dropped 0 bases, with 11 bases sitting between them. Here the CDR3 reads CASSNSGTAKNIQYF. CDR3 coding DNA: TGCGCCAGCAGCAACTCCGGGACAGCCAAAAACATTCAGTACTTC. Looking up the rest from reference TRBV5-1 and TRBJ2-4 gives the full variable domain: KAGVTQTPRYLIKTRGQQVTLSCSPISGHRSVSWYQQTPGQGLQFLFEYFSETQRNKGNFPGRFSGRQFSNSRSEMNVSTLELGDSALYLCASSNSGTAKNIQYFGAGTRLSVL.

This clone turned up a few times. The chain is built from TRBV6-1 and TRBJ1-5; 7 bases are a match to TRBD1. The V segment lost 4 bases and the J segment 0 bases; nucleotides outside the gene matches: 9. CDR1 is MNHNS and CDR2 is SASEGT in the germline V gene. The CDR3 contains 17 residues. The CDR3 DNA reads TGTGCCAGCAGTGGATCGACAGGGCCGTATAGCAATCAGCCCCAGCATTTT. Its translation: CASSGSTGPYSNQPQHF.

Concerning this clone: At one boundary the junction diverges from the germline segment, which might be a read error. The gene calls are TRBV7-9 and TRBJ2-7; D is uncertain. This CDR3 spans 13 amino acids. Germline V gives CDR1 SEHNR, CDR2 FQNEAQ (reference sequence). CDR3 loop: CASSYPLAAEPYF. The CDR3 DNA is TGTGCCAGCAGCTACCCTTTAGCCGCGGAGCCGTACTTC.

The J gene is TRBJ1-1, the V gene TRBV5-1; the D gene is possibly TRBD1 (6 bases). CDR1 and CDR2 (germline): SGHRS, YFSETQ. V was cut by 4 bases and J by 2 bases, with 15 bases left in between. This CDR3 comprises 15 residues. CDR3 bases: TGCGCCAGCAGCCCCCCTACAGGGATTAACACTGAAGCTTTCTTT. This sequence encodes CASSPPTGINTEAFF.

For this clone: Other nucleotide sequences in the sample specify the same CDR3. The chain carries TRBV7-3 and TRBJ1-1, with a weak D call TRBD1 (5 bases). The V gene lost 0 bases and the J gene lost 3 bases, with 8 bases spanning the gap. This CDR3 is 14 amino acids long. CDR1 and CDR2 from the germline V gene are SGHTA and FQGTGA. CDR3: CASSLTGGDTEAFF. CDR3 nucleotides: TGTGCCAGCAGCTTAACGGGGGGGGACACTGAAGCTTTCTTT.

This clone showed up just a few times. The chain combines TRBV2 with TRBJ1-5; no reliable D call. The CDR3 is 15 amino acids. The V gene lost 4 bases and the J gene lost 2 bases, with 12 bases spanning the gap. CDR1 and CDR2 (germline): SNHLY, FYNNEI. This CDR3 is CASSVYGGGNQPQHF. For the CDR3, the DNA is TGTGCCAGCAGTGTGTATGGTGGCGGCAATCAGCCCCAGCATTTT.

The chain carries TRBV7-9 and TRBJ1-1; D gene ambiguous. The length of the CDR3 is 13 residues. Germline V gene sequence: CDR1 SEHNR, CDR2 FQNEAQ (reference sequence). V dropped 3 bases and J dropped 6 bases, with 11 bases sitting between them. CDR3 residues: CASSFGYLAEAFF. CDR3 sequence (DNA): TGTGCCAGCAGCTTCGGATATTTGGCTGAAGCTTTCTTT.

This clone appeared a few times. The chain employs TRBV28 and TRBJ2-6; D unresolved. Germline CDR1 and CDR2: MDHEN and SYDVKM. CDR3 length equals 14 residues. Trimming took 4 bases from V and 0 from J, leaving 4 bases between them. The CDR3 DNA sequence: TGTGCCAGCAGTTGGGACTCTGGGGCCAACGTCCTGACTTTC. Its protein product is CASSWDSGANVLTF. The full variable domain, rest sourced from reference TRBV28 and TRBJ2-6, is DVKVTQSSRYLVKRTGEKVFLECVQDMDHENMFWYRQDPGLGLRLIYFSYDVKMKEKGDIPEGYSVSREKKERFSLILESASTNQTSMYLCASSWDSGANVLTFGAGSRLTVL.

In its sample, this clone was seen a few times. The chain recombines TRBV10-3 with TRBJ1-5; TRBD1 might be the D (6 bases). Germline V lookup: CDR1 ENHRY, CDR2 SYGVKD. V dropped 10 bases and J dropped 3 bases, with 10 bases sitting between them. CDR3 length: 12 amino acids. CDR3 DNA: TGTGCCACCGGACAGTACAATCAGCCCCAGCATTTT. Translated: CATGQYNQPQHF.

This clone was seen a handful of times. This chain links TRBV7-9 with TRBJ2-5; D tentatively fits TRBD1 or TRBD2 (5 bases each). The length of the CDR3 is 16 residues. CDR1 SEHNR and CDR2 FQNEAQ come from the germline V gene (reference sequence). V was cut by 2 bases and J by 5 bases, with 18 bases left in between. DNA of the CDR3: TGTGCCAGCAGCTTAAACCTGGGGTGGTGGGACGAGACCCAGTACTTC. Translated: CASSLNLGWWDETQYF.

The chain couples TRBV11-1 to TRBJ2-5, with D tentatively TRBD2 (5 bases). V shed 1 base and J shed 5 bases, with 11 bases lying between them. CDR3 length equals 14 residues. Germline V gene lookup returns CDR1 SGHAT and CDR2 FQDESV (reference sequence). The CDR3 DNA is TGTGCCAGCAGCTTAGTGCGAGGAGGCGAGACCCAGTACTTC. Translating gives CASSLVRGGETQYF.